The 2 T cell receptor beta chains listed next were all sequenced from one sample in a study of cytomegalovirus exposure and HLA in healthy donors. The PCR used 60 Vbeta and 13 Jbeta primers. The method was immunoSEQ multiplex PCR; TCRdb's version includes in-frame clones alone and lacks a portion of them. The sample lists 250,000 to 350,000 clones; just over 70% were seen once. The sequenced material came from PBMCs. Receptors were obtained from a female donor in good health and CMV-seronegative.

The chain joins TRBV5-1 to TRBJ2-2; no definite D call. CDR1 is SGHRS and CDR2 is YFSETQ in the germline V gene. Trimming cost V 4 bases and J 6 bases, with 7 bases left between them. The CDR3 covers 12 residues. The CDR3 DNA is TGCGCCAGCAGCATAGAATCCGGGGAGCTGTTTTTT. Translating it yields CASSIESGELFF.

V and J are TRBV11-2 and TRBJ2-5; D is possibly TRBD2 (5 bases). Germline values: CDR1 SGHAT, CDR2 FQNNGV. This CDR3 region has 16 residues. Trimming shortened V by 2 bases and J by 2 bases, and 15 bases separated the two germline ends. CDR3 in DNA: TGTGCCAGCAGCTTATCCCCGGGGATCTCGCAAGAGACCCAGTACTTC. Amino acid sequence: CASSLSPGISQETQYF.